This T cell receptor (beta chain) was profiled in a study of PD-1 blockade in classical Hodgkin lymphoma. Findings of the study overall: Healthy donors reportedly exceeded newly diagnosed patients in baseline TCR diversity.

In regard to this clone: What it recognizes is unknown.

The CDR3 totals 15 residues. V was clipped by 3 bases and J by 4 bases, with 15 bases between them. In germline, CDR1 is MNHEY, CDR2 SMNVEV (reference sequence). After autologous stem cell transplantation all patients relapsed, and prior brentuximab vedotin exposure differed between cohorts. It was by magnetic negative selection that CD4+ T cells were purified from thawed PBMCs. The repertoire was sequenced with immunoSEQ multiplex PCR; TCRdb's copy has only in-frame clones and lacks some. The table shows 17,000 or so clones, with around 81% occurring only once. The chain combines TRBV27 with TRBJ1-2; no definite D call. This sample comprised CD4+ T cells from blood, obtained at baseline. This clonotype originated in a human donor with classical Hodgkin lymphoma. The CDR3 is CASSLSPRATYGYTF. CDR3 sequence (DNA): TGTGCCAGCAGTTTGTCCCCCCGGGCCACCTATGGCTACACCTTC.